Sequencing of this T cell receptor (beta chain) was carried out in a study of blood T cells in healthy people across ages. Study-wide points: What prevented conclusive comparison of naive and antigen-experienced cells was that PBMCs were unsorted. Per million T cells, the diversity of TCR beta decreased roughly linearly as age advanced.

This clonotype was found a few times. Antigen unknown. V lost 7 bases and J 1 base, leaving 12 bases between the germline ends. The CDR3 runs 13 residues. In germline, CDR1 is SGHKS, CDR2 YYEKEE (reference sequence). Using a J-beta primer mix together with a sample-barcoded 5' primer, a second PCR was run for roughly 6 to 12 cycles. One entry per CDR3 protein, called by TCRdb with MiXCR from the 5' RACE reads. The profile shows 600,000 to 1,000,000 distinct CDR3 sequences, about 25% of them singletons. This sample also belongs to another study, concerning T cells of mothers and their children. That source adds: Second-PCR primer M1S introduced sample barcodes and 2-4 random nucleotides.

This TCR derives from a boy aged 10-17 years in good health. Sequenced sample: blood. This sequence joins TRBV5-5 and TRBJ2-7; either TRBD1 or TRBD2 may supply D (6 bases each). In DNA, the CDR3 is TGTGCCAGCGAGGAGGGACATTCCTACGAGCAGTACTTC. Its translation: CASEEGHSYEQYF.